The 20 T cell receptor beta chains in this list originate from one sample, sequenced in a study of blood T cell repertoires in COVID-19. Produced via immunoSEQ multiplex PCR; TCRdb's table is partial and in-frame only. The sample carries some 69,000 clones, less than 95% recorded once. Sequencing input: peripheral blood. Every receptor here comes from a man aged 50 to 60 with COVID-19, enrolled during active disease.

The chain couples TRBV6-2 or TRBV6-3 to TRBJ2-5; D call uncertain. Trimming removed 5 bases at V and 0 bases at J, with 16 bases between. Germline V gene data show CDR1 as MNHEY and CDR2 as SVGEGT. This CDR3 has 16 amino acids. The CDR3 DNA reads TGTGCCAGCAGTCCCCTCCAGAGGCAGTACCAAGAGACCCAGTACTTC. The encoded protein is CASSPLQRQYQETQYF.

This chain connects TRBV10-1 to TRBJ1-1; D remains ambiguous. V was clipped by 3 bases and J by 3 bases, with 14 bases between them. Germline CDR1 and CDR2: WNHNN and SYGVQD (reference sequence). The CDR3 runs 15 residues. DNA for the CDR3: TGCGCCAGCAGTGACGAGAAGGAGAGTGACACTGAAGCTTTCTTT. Translated: CASSDEKESDTEAFF.

This chain connects TRBV14 to TRBJ1-1; 11 nucleotides match TRBD1. The CDR3 totals 15 residues. Germline assignment: CDR1 SGHDN and CDR2 FVKESK. After removal of 4 bases from V and 4 bases from J, the junction contained 5 bases not matched to a gene. CDR3 loop: CASSLFGTGGTEAFF. CDR3 bases: TGTGCCAGCAGCCTATTTGGGACAGGGGGCACTGAAGCTTTCTTT.

V and J are TRBV4-3 and TRBJ2-3; unclear D gene. V was cut by 1 base and J by 6 bases, with 14 bases left in between. This CDR3 is 15 amino acids long. From germline, CDR1 is LGHNA and CDR2 YSLEER. The CDR3 DNA is TGCGCCAGCAGCCAAGTTTTTAAGCCCCCCGATACGCAGTATTTT. Translating it yields CASSQVFKPPDTQYF.

The V call is TRBV3-1 (or the pseudogene TRBV3-2), the J call TRBJ1-2; TRBD1 might be the D (6 bases). The CDR3 contains 14 residues. From germline, CDR1 is LGHDT and CDR2 YNNKEL (reference sequence). Trimming cost V 3 bases and J 4 bases, with 12 bases left between them. The CDR3 bases are TGTGCCAGCAGCCAGCACACAGGGACCTATGGCTACACCTTC. Translated, it gives CASSQHTGTYGYTF.

V usage is TRBV4-1 and J usage is TRBJ2-7; 11 bases line up with TRBD1. Germline values: CDR1 MGHRA, CDR2 YSYEKL. V dropped 0 bases and J dropped 0; count of bases not matched to a gene: 7. This CDR3 is built from 18 residues. In nucleotides, the CDR3 is TGCGCCAGCAGCCAAGATCCTCGCGGACAGGGGGCCTCCTACGAGCAGTACTTC. Amino acid sequence: CASSQDPRGQGASYEQYF.

Comment on this clone: In this CDR3 the conserved last residue, phenylalanine or tryptophan, is missing, so a read error is likely. Because the CDR3's place on the DNA is in doubt, the DNA is left out and the CDR3 is given as listed by TCRdb. This rearrangement joins TRBV24-1 to TRBJ2-3; TRBD2, the table's D call, was not compared with the DNA. The CDR3 is 9 amino acids in total, end residues counted. The V gene's germline CDR1 is KGHDR and CDR2 SFDVKD. The CDR3 loop is CATKFLTSK.

This clone has a single count. The same CDR3 can be traced to other DNA sequences in this sample. The rearrangement uses TRBV18 and TRBJ1-3; D is ambiguous. V was clipped by 6 bases and J by 0 bases, with 9 bases between them. From germline, CDR1 is KGHSH and CDR2 LQKENI. This CDR3 contains 14 residues. CDR3 residues: CASSPEGSGNTIYF. The CDR3 nucleotides are TGTGCCAGCTCGCCCGAGGGCTCTGGAAACACCATATATTTT.

V and J are TRBV7-9 and TRBJ2-7, with D uncertain. V lost 4 bases to trimming and J lost 5 bases, with 15 bases between them. The germline V gene has CDR1 SEHNR and CDR2 FQNEAQ (reference sequence). The CDR3 length is 14 residues. CDR3 coding DNA: TGTGCCAGCAGCTCCCCGGTCCCGGGTGACGAGCAGTACTTC. Amino acid sequence: CASSSPVPGDEQYF.

The V gene is TRBV19, the J gene TRBJ2-1; 14 bases map to TRBD2. The germline V gene encodes CDR1 LNHDA and CDR2 SQIVND (reference sequence). The trim removed 4 bases at V and 6 bases at J, leaving 5 bases unmatched. CDR3 size: 16 residues. The CDR3 loop reads CASSTQGLAGANEQFF. In nucleotides, the CDR3 is TGTGCCAGTAGTACACAGGGACTAGCGGGAGCCAATGAGCAGTTCTTC. Looking up the rest from reference TRBV19 and TRBJ2-1 gives the full variable domain: DGGITQSPKYLFRKEGQNVTLSCEQNLNHDAMYWYRQDPGQGLRLIYYSQIVNDFQKGDIAEGYSVSREKKESFPLTVTSAQKNPTAFYLCASSTQGLAGANEQFFGPGTRLTVL.

This rearrangement joins TRBV10-3 to TRBJ2-7; weak D call: TRBD1 (7 bases). This CDR3 spans 15 amino acids. Germline V CDR1 and CDR2: ENHRY, SYGVKD. Between the trimmed V and J ends, which lost 8 bases and 0 bases, there was a span of 17 bases. CDR3 region: CAIGQGGSSSYEQYF. Here the CDR3 DNA reads TGTGCCATCGGCCAGGGGGGCTCGAGCTCCTACGAGCAGTACTTC.

The genes are TRBV11-3 and TRBJ2-7; D possibly corresponds to TRBD2 (5 bases). The germline gives CDR1 SGHNT, CDR2 YENEEA. The CDR3 has 16 amino acids. The V end was cut by 5 bases, the J end by 1 base, with 18 bases between. The CDR3 DNA sequence: TGTGCCAGCAGCCCGGGCGGAGCGGACGGTTCCTACGAGCAGTACTTC. Amino acids: CASSPGGADGSYEQYF. The variable domain in full, completed from reference TRBV11-3 and TRBJ2-7, reads EAGVVQSPRYKIIEKKQPVAFWCNPISGHNTLYWYLQNLGQGPELLIRYENEEAVDDSQLPKDRFSAERLKGVDSTLKIQPAELGDSAVYLCASSPGGADGSYEQYFGPGTRLTVT.

This chain links TRBV6-5 with TRBJ2-7, with no clear D. Germline V lookup: CDR1 MNHEY, CDR2 SVGAGI. V dropped 8 bases and J dropped 6 bases, with 17 bases sitting between them. CDR3 length: 13 amino acids. Here the CDR3 reads CASEAGNYGEQYF. CDR3 nucleotide sequence: TGTGCCAGCGAAGCCGGTAATTATGGCGAGCAGTACTTC.

The rearrangement uses TRBV2 and TRBJ1-6; the D gene is possibly TRBD1 (6 bases). In germline, CDR1 is SNHLY, CDR2 FYNNEI. The CDR3 covers 14 residues. V gave up 3 bases and J gave up 7 bases, with 10 bases separating them. CDR3 sequence (DNA): TGTGCCAGCAGTGAGGGACAATGGAATTCACCCCTCCACTTT. This encodes CASSEGQWNSPLHF. Combining the CDR3 with reference TRBV2 and TRBJ1-6 gives the whole variable domain EPEVTQTPSHQVTQMGQEVILRCVPISNHLYFYWYRQILGQKVEFLVSFYNNEISEKSEIFDDQFSVERPDGSNFTLKIRSTKLEDSAMYFCASSEGQWNSPLHFGNGTRLTVT.

The CDR3: CASSEYQGSRAFF. CDR3 DNA sequence: TGTGCCAGCAGTGAATATCAGGGTTCAAGAGCTTTCTTT. The chain has TRBV6-1 and TRBJ1-1, with D maybe TRBD1 (5 bases). The CDR3 is made up of 13 amino acids. V lost 2 bases and J 10 bases, leaving 14 bases between the germline ends. Germline V CDR1 and CDR2: MNHNS, SASEGT.

The sample holds a few counts of this clone. The gene calls are TRBV5-4 and TRBJ2-7; 9 nucleotides line up with TRBD1. The CDR3 has 14 amino acids. Per germline, CDR1 SGHNT and CDR2 YYREEE (reference sequence). J was trimmed by 4 bases and V by 3 bases; bases with no gene match: 5. The DNA for the CDR3 is TGTGCCAGCAGCTCCTCGGGACAGGGATACGAGCAGTACTTC. Translated: CASSSSGQGYEQYF.

The gene calls are TRBV19 and TRBJ2-3; 9 bases line up with TRBD2. This CDR3 spans 16 amino acids. Germline V gene lookup returns CDR1 LNHDA and CDR2 SQIVND (reference sequence). With 7 bases clipped from V and 4 bases from J, the junction kept 12 bases outside the gene matches. DNA for the CDR3: TGTGCCAGTACCCGAAAGGCTAGCGGGAACCCAGATACGCAGTATTTT. As protein: CASTRKASGNPDTQYF.

The V call is TRBV7-2, the J call TRBJ2-3; D might be TRBD2 (6 bases). Trimming stripped 5 bases from V and 4 bases from J, with 19 bases between. In germline, CDR1 is SGHTA, CDR2 FQGNSA. CDR3 size: 16 residues. CDR3 sequence: CASSTGLSLGSDTQYF. In DNA, the CDR3 is TGTGCCAGCAGCACGGGACTCTCGCTAGGGTCAGATACGCAGTATTTT.

CDR3 region: CASRRQGAVNTF. Here the CDR3 DNA reads TGTGCCAGCAGACGGCAGGGGGCAGTGAACACCTTC. The chain couples TRBV2 to TRBJ1-2; TRBD1 matches at 8 bases. The V and J ends lost 6 bases and 12 bases, in that order; junction bases with no gene match: 9. Germline CDR1 SNHLY, CDR2 FYNNEI. The CDR3 spans 12 residues.

In DNA form, the CDR3 reads TGCAGCGTCCACACCCGGGGGACCGGGGAGCTGTTTTTT. It yields the protein CSVHTRGTGELFF. The V and J genes are TRBV29-1 and TRBJ2-2; possibly TRBD2 for D (6 bases). The CDR3 contains 13 residues. The V and J ends lost 6 bases and 5 bases respectively, with 13 bases between them. Germline assignment: CDR1 SQVTM and CDR2 ANQGSEA.